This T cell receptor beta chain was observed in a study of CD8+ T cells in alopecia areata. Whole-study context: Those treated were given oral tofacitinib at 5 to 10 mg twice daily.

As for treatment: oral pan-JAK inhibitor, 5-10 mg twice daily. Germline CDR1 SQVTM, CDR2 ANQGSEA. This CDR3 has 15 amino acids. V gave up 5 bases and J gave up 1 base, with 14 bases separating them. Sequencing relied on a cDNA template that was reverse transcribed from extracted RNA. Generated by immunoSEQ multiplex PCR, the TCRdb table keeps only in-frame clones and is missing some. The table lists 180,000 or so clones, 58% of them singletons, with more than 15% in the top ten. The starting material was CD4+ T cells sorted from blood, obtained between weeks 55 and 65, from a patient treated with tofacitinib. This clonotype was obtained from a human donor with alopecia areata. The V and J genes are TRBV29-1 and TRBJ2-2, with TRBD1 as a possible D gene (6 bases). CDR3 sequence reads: CSVRLRTENTGELFF. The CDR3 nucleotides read TGCAGCGTTCGTCTGCGGACAGAGAACACCGGGGAGCTGTTTTTT.